This T cell receptor (beta chain) was observed in a study of T cells in narcolepsy. Across the study: Donors had narcolepsy type 1 or type 2, or were healthy controls.

Comments on this clone: Its antigen is currently unknown.

Regarding the study as a whole: Blood of same and different patients, but not healthy controls, reportedly held recurring autoreactive clonotypes. In some patient and control memory CD4+ samples, autoreactive clones were absent. Same-patient CSF and blood CD4+ T cell clonotypes included HCRT-specific and TRIB2-specific autoreactive ones.

The data were produced by immunoSEQ multiplex PCR, yet TCRdb's version contains in-frame clones alone and is incomplete. The sample includes under 40,000 clones, roughly 77% of them seen just once. CDR3 length: 15 amino acids. V gave up 1 base and J gave up 2 bases, with 10 bases separating them. Germline V CDR1 and CDR2: SGHKS, YYEKEE (reference sequence). Sequencing was done on a sample of CD45RA- memory CD4+ T cells from PBMCs. This sequence joins TRBV5-5 and TRBJ2-1; the D gene is possibly TRBD2 (6 bases). The sequence was collected from a human donor with narcolepsy. CDR3 DNA: TGTGCCAGCAGCTTGTGGCTAGCGCCCTACAATGAGCAGTTCTTC. It is translated as CASSLWLAPYNEQFF.